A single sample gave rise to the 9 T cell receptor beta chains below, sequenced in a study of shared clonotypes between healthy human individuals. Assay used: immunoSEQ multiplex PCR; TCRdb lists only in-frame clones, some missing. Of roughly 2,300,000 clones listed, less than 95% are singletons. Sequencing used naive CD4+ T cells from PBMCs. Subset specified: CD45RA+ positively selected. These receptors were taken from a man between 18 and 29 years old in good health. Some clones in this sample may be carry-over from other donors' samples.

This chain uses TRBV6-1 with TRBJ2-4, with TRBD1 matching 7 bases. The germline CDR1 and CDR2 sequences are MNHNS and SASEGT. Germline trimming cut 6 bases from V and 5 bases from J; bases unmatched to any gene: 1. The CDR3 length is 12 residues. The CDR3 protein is CASRDRQNIQYF. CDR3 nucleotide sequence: TGTGCCAGCAGGGACAGGCAAAACATTCAGTACTTC.

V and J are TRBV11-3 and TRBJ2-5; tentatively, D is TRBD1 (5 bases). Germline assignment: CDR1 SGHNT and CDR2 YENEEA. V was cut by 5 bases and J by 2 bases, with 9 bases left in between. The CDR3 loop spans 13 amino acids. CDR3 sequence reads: CASSAGQQETQYF. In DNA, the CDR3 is TGTGCCAGCAGCGCCGGACAACAAGAGACCCAGTACTTC.

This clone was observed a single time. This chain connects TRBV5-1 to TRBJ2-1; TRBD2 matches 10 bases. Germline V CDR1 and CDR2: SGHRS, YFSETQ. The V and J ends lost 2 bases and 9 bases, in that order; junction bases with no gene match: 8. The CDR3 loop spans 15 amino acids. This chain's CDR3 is CASSLTSGILGEQFF. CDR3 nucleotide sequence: TGCGCCAGCAGCTTAACTAGCGGGATTTTGGGTGAGCAGTTCTTC.

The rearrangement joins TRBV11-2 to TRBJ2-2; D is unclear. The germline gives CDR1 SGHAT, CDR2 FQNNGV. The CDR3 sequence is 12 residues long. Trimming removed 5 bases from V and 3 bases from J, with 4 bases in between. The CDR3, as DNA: TGTGCCAGCAGCCCTGACACCGGGGAGCTGTTTTTT. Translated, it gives CASSPDTGELFF.

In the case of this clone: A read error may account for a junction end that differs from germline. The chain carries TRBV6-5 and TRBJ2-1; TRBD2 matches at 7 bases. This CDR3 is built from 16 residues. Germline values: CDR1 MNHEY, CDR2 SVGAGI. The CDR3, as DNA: TGTGCCAGCATTTACCAGACTAGCACGATTGGGAATGAGCAGTTCTTC. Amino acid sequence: CASIYQTSTIGNEQFF.

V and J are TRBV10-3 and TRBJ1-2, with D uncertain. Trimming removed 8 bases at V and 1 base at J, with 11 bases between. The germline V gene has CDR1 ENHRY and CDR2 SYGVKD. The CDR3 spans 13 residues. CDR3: CAIGRTDNYGYTF. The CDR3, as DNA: TGTGCCATCGGAAGGACGGATAACTATGGCTACACCTTC.

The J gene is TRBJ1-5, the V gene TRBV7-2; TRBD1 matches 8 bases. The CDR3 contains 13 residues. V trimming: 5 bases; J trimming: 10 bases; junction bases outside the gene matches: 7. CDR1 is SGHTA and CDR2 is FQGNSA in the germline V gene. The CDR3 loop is CASSPGQGQPQHF. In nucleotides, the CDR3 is TGTGCCAGCAGCCCCGGACAGGGACAACCCCAGCATTTT. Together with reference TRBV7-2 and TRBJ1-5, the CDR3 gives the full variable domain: GAGVSQSPSNKVTEKGKDVELRCDPISGHTALYWYRQSLGQGLEFLIYFQGNSAPDKSGLPSDRFSAERTGGSVSTLTIQRTQQEDSAVYLCASSPGQGQPQHFGDGTRLSIL.

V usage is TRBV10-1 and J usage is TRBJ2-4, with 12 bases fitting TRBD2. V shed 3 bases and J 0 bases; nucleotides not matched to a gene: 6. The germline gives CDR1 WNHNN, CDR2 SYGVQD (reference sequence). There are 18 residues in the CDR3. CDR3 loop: CASSETSGRSLAKNIQYF. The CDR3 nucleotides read TGCGCCAGCAGTGAAACTAGCGGGAGGTCACTAGCCAAAAACATTCAGTACTTC.

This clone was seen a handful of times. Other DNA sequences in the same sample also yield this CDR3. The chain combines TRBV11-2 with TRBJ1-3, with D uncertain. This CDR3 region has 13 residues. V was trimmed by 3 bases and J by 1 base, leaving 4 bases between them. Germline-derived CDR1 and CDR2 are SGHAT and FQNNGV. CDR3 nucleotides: TGTGCCAGCAGCTTTCGTTCTGGAAACACCATATATTTT. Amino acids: CASSFRSGNTIYF.